The rows below give T cell receptor beta chains drawn from one sample of a study of T cells in Graves' hyperthyroidism and ophthalmopathy. TCRdb re-called the multiplex PCR reads with MiXCR, one entry per CDR3 protein. This table has approximately 380,000 distinct CDR3 sequences, around 15% appearing once. The sequencing sample was made of blood. Every receptor here comes from a man aged 45 to 65 with Graves' ophthalmopathy. Each CDR3 is given with its conserved first and last residue. Fields, in order: V gene, J gene, clone size, D gene, CDR3 DNA, CDR3 protein. The D gene is left open where the match is weak. Only some rows state a clone size, as once, few, many or a class for expanded clones.

>TRBV5-1|TRBJ2-7|many|TRBD2
TGCGCCAGCAGCTTGAATAGCGGAACGGGAGGCGAGCAGTACTTC
CASSLNSGTGGEQYF
>TRBV7-8|TRBJ2-7|many|-
TGTGCCAGCAGCCCCGGGACGGTCTCCTACGAGCAGTACTTC
CASSPGTVSYEQYF
>TRBV11-2|TRBJ2-3|-|-
TGTGCCAGCAGCTTAGTCTTTTCGGCGGGATCCACAGATACGCAGTATTTT
CASSLVFSAGSTDTQYF
>TRBV20-1|TRBJ2-7|-|TRBD2
TGCAGCTATGTAGTGGGCGGGAGTTTGATCGAGCAGTACTTC
CSYVVGGSLIEQYF
>TRBV11-2|TRBJ2-1|many|TRBD2
TGTGCCAGCAGCCCCACTCCGGGACTAGGATCCTACAATGAGCAGTTCTTC
CASSPTPGLGSYNEQFF
>TRBV5-1|TRBJ2-7|many|-
TGCGCCAGCGCCGCCGGGAGCTCCTACGAGCAGTACTTC
CASAAGSSYEQYF
>TRBV11-2|TRBJ2-7|many|-
TGTGCCAGCAGCGGCCTTGCGGACTACGAGCAGTACTTC
CASSGLADYEQYF
>TRBV20-1|TRBJ1-5|few|-
TGCAGTGCTAGAGATCTGGCAGGCAATCAGCCCCAGCATTTT
CSARDLAGNQPQHF
>TRBV20-1|TRBJ1-2|many|-
TGCAGTGCTAGGACCGGGACGGAGCATGGCTACACCTTC
CSARTGTEHGYTF
>TRBV5-1|TRBJ2-7|many|-
TGCGCCAGCAGCTACAGGGTCGACTACGAGCAGTACTTC
CASSYRVDYEQYF
>TRBV20-1|TRBJ2-3|many|TRBD2
TGCAGTGCTAGGGGGACCGGGACTAGCGGTATCACAGATACGCAGTATTTT
CSARGTGTSGITDTQYF
>TRBV4-1|TRBJ1-5|many|TRBD1
TGTGCCAGCAGTCCGGACAGGGTCAATCAGCCCCAGCATTTT
CASSPDRVNQPQHF
>TRBV5-1|TRBJ2-5|many|-
TGCGCCAGCAGCTTGTCTTGGGGAGTTGGAGAGACCCAGTACTTC
CASSLSWGVGETQYF
>TRBV4-2|TRBJ2-5|-|TRBD2
TGTGCCAGCAGCCAAGCCGGGACTAGCGGGCAAGAGACCCAGTACTTC
CASSQAGTSGQETQYF
>TRBV6-5|TRBJ1-1|many|-
TGTGCCAGCAGTTCGACGGGTGAAGCTTTCTTT
CASSSTGEAFF
>TRBV7-9|TRBJ2-2|-|-
TGTGCCACCTACACCGGGGAGCTGTTTTTT
CATYTGELFF
>TRBV5-5|TRBJ1-5|many|-
TGTGCCAGCAGCTTGGACAGTCGTACGCCCCAGCATTTT
CASSLDSRTPQHF
>TRBV30|TRBJ1-2|many|TRBD1
TGTGCCTGGAGGGGCCCCGGGACAGGGAACTATGGCTACACCTTC
CAWRGPGTGNYGYTF
>TRBV28|TRBJ2-7|many|-
TGTGCCAGCAGTTTCGGGGTTTCCTACGAGCAGTACTTC
CASSFGVSYEQYF
>TRBV28|TRBJ2-7|many|-
TGTGCCAGCAGTCCCTCCGTTGGGGCATCCTACGAGCAGTACTTC
CASSPSVGASYEQYF
>TRBV3-1|TRBJ2-1|many|-
TGTGCCAGCAGCCAGAATCAGAGGGGATACAATGAGCAGTTCTTC
CASSQNQRGYNEQFF
>TRBV11-3|TRBJ2-1|many|TRBD2
TGTGCCAGCAGCTTAGAGTTGGGACTAGCGGGTTACAATGAGCAGTTCTTC
CASSLELGLAGYNEQFF
>TRBV20-1|TRBJ2-2|-|TRBD2
TGCAGTGCTAGTAGCGGGAGGGACACCGGGGAGCTGTTTTTT
CSASSGRDTGELFF
>TRBV6-6|TRBJ2-5|many|-
TGTGCCAGCAGTTACTCGGTGGCGGAGACCCAGTACTTC
CASSYSVAETQYF
>TRBV6-8|TRBJ2-3|-|-
TGTGCCAGCAGTCACCGATTGGGGGGGCCCACAGATACGCAGTATTTT
CASSHRLGGPTDTQYF
>TRBV19|TRBJ1-2|-|-
TGTGCCAGTAGTGACAACCAGGGCTACACCTTC
CASSDNQGYTF
>TRBV6-1|TRBJ2-5|many|-
TGTGCCAGCAGTCTAAACTGGAAAGAGACCCAGTACTTC
CASSLNWKETQYF
>TRBV5-1|TRBJ2-1|-|TRBD2
TGCGCCAGCAGGCGGCTAGCGGAAACCTACAATGAGCAGTTCTTC
CASRRLAETYNEQFF
>TRBV28|TRBJ2-2|-|-
TGTGCCGGCAGTCTCCCCAGGTTTGGGCCTAGCGGGGAGCTGTTTTTT
CAGSLPRFGPSGELFF
>TRBV5-1|TRBJ1-2|few|-
TGCGCCATCCCGGGACACCGGGAAGACTATGGCTACACCTTC
CAIPGHREDYGYTF
>TRBV12-3/TRBV12-4|TRBJ1-6|many|-
TGTGCCAGCAGCCGCGCGGAAAATTCACCCCTCCACTTT
CASSRAENSPLHF
>TRBV5-4|TRBJ1-2|-|-
TGTGCCAGCACCCCGGGCGGGACACCTAACTATGGCTACACCTTC
CASTPGGTPNYGYTF
>TRBV24-1|TRBJ2-1|many|TRBD2
TGTGCCACCAGTGATACGTATACCGGGCTAGCGGGAGTAAATGAGCAGTTCTTC
CATSDTYTGLAGVNEQFF
>TRBV3-1|TRBJ1-3|many|-
TGTGCCAGCAGCCAGGAAGGTATGCCCGGAAACACCATATATTTT
CASSQEGMPGNTIYF
>TRBV7-3|TRBJ2-1|many|-
TGTGCCAGCAGCCAGGGGATCTACAATGAGCAGTTCTTC
CASSQGIYNEQFF
>TRBV6-1|TRBJ2-7|many|TRBD2
TGTGCCAGCAGAAAGGGAGGGCTTGGCGAGCAGTACTTC
CASRKGGLGEQYF